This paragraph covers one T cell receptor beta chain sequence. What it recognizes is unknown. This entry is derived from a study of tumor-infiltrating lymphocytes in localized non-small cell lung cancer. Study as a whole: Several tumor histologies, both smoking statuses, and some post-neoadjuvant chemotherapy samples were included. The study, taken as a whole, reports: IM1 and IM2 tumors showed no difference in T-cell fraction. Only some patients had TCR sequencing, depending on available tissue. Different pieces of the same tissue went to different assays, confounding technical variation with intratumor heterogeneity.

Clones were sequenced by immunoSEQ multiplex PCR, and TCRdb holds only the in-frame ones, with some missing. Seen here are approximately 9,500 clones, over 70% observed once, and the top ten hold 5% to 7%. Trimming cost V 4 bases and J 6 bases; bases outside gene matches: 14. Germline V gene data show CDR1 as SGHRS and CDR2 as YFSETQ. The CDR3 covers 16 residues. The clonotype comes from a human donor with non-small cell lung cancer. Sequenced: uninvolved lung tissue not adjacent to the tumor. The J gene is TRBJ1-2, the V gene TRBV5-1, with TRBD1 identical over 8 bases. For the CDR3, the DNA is TGCGCCAGCAGCAGCGGACAGGGCGGATGGCAGAATGGCTACACCTTC. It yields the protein CASSSGQGGWQNGYTF.